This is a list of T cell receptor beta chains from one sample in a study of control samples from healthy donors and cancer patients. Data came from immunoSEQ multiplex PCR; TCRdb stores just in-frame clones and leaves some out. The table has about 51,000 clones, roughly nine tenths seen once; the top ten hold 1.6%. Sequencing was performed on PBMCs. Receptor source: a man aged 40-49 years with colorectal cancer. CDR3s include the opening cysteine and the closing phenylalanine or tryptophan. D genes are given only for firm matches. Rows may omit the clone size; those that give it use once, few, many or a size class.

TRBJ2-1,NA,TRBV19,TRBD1,CASREQGWGDEQFF,TGTGCCAGTAGAGAACAGGGGTGGGGCGATGAGCAGTTCTTC
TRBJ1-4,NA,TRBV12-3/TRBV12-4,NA,CASTIGGGKLFF,TGTGCCAGCACGATCGGGGGCGGAAAACTGTTTTTT
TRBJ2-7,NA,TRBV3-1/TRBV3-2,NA,CASNLGGVYKPFYEQYF,TGTGCCAGCAACCTCGGTGGGGTGTATAAACCGTTCTACGAGCAGTACTTC
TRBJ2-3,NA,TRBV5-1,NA,CASSPERPRTDTQYF,TGCGCCAGCAGCCCCGAGCGCCCTAGGACAGATACGCAGTATTTT
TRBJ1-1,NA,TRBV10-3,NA,CALKGQLNTEAFF,TGTGCCCTCAAGGGGCAGTTGAACACTGAAGCTTTCTTT
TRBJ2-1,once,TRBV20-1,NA,CSARAANEQFF,TGCAGTGCTAGGGCGGCAAATGAGCAGTTCTTC
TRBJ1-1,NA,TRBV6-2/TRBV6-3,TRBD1,CASSSDRVTFF,TGTGCCAGCAGTTCGGACAGGGTTACTTTCTTT
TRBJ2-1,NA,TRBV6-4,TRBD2,CASSKSGGAYNEQFF,TGTGCCAGCAGTAAAAGCGGGGGGGCCTACAATGAGCAGTTCTTC
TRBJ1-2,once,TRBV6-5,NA,CASSYSGSSGLYGYTF,TGTGCCAGCAGTTACTCGGGAAGCTCTGGCCTATATGGCTACACCTTC
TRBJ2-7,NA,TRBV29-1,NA,CSVEYSYEQYF,TGCAGCGTTGAATACTCCTACGAGCAGTACTTC
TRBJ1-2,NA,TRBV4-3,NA,CASSQDLGPQIYGYTF,TGCGCCAGCAGCCAAGATCTCGGGCCCCAAATCTATGGCTACACCTTC
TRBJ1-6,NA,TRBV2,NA,CASTRDISTNSPLHF,TGTGCCAGCACTAGAGACATCTCGACAAATTCACCCCTCCACTTT
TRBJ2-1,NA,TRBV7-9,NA,CASSLYMDEQFF,TGTGCCAGCAGCTTATATATGGATGAGCAGTTCTTC
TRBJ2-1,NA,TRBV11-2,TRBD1,CASSTLTGQEVEQFF,TGTGCCAGCAGCACCCTGACAGGGCAAGAAGTCGAGCAGTTCTTC
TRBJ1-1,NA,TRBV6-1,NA,CASSEGRWASAEAFF,TGTGCCAGCAGTGAGGGCCGGTGGGCCTCCGCTGAAGCTTTCTTT
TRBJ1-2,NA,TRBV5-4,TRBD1,CASSTGTGEANYGYTF,TGTGCCAGCAGCACCGGGACAGGGGAAGCTAACTATGGCTACACCTTC
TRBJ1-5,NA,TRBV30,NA,CAWSRGIGQPQHF,TGTGCCTGGAGTAGAGGAATAGGTCAGCCCCAGCATTTT
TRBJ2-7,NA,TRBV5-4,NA,CASSPPGHNYEQYF,TGTGCCAGCAGCCCTCCGGGGCACAACTACGAGCAGTACTTC
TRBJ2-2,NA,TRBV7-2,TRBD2,CASSLGGGHTGELFF,TGTGCCAGCAGCTTGGGGGGAGGGCACACCGGGGAGCTGTTTTTT
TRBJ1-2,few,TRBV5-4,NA,CASSLRNDWGYTF,TGTGCCAGCAGCTTGAGGAACGATTGGGGCTACACCTTC
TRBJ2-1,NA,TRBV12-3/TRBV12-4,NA,CASSLLSNEQFF,TGTGCCAGCAGCCTCTTGAGCAATGAGCAGTTCTTC
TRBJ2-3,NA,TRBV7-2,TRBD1,CASSLVAGGADTQYF,TGTGCCAGCAGCTTAGTCGCAGGGGGCGCAGATACGCAGTATTTT
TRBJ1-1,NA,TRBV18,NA,CASSLSTGDTEAFF,TGTGCCAGCTCTCTTTCGACCGGGGACACTGAAGCTTTCTTT
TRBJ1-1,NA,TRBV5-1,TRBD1,CASRLTGDTEAFF,TGCGCCAGCAGATTAACAGGGGATACTGAAGCTTTCTTT
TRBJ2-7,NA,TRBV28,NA,CASSPLEERVPYEQYF,TGTGCCAGCAGCCCATTGGAGGAGCGGGTGCCCTACGAGCAGTACTTC
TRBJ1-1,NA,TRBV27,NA,CASFTWDDEAFF,TGTGCCAGCTTCACATGGGATGATGAAGCTTTCTTT
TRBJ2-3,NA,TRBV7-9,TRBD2,CASSPPEREGFRQYF,TGTGCCAGCAGCCCCCCTGAGCGGGAGGGCTTTAGGCAGTATTTT
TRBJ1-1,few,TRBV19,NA,CASSIKTGYTEAFF,TGTGCCAGTAGTATAAAGACAGGCTACACTGAAGCTTTCTTT
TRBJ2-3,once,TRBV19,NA,CASNAGFGDTDTQYF,TGTGCCAGTAACGCGGGCTTCGGCGACACAGATACGCAGTATTTT
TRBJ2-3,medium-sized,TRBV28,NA,CASSLFWDTQYF,TGTGCCAGCAGTTTATTTTGGGATACGCAGTATTTT
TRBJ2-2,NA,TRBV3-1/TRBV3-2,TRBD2,CASSPGLAGWGRTGELFF,TGTGCCAGCAGCCCCGGACTAGCGGGATGGGGGCGCACCGGGGAGCTGTTTTTT
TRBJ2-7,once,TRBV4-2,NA,CASSQGQGPTYEQYF,TGTGCCAGCAGCCAAGGGCAGGGGCCCACCTACGAGCAGTACTTC
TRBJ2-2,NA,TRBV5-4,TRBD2,CASSVNSGGYTGELFF,TGTGCCAGCAGCGTAAATAGCGGGGGATACACCGGGGAGCTGTTTTTT
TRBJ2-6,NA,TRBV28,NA,CASSEGEPSGANVLTF,TGTGCCAGCAGTGAGGGGGAGCCTTCTGGGGCCAACGTCCTGACTTTC
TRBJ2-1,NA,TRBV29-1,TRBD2,CSADRGRAYNEQFF,TGCAGCGCCGACCGGGGGAGGGCGTACAATGAGCAGTTCTTC
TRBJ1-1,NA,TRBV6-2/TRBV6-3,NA,CASSGWTALWLDTEAFF,TGTGCCAGCAGTGGGTGGACAGCCCTCTGGTTGGACACTGAAGCTTTCTTT
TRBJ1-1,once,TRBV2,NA,CASGPRAMNTEAFF,TGTGCCAGCGGCCCCAGGGCGATGAACACTGAAGCTTTCTTT
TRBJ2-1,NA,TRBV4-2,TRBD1,CASSQRIQGVFYNEQFF,TGTGCCAGCAGCCAGAGAATCCAGGGGGTATTTTACAATGAGCAGTTCTTC
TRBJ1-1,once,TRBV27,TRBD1,CASSLTGANTEAFF,TGTGCCAGCAGTTTAACAGGGGCGAACACTGAAGCTTTCTTT
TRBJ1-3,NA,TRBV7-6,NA,CASSLGGSGNTIYF,TGTGCCAGCAGCTTAGGCGGCTCTGGAAACACCATATATTTT
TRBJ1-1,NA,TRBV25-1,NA,CAPDTEAFF,TGTGCCCCGGACACTGAAGCTTTCTTT
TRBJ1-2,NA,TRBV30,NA,CAWRERGDYGYTF,TGTGCCTGGAGGGAGAGAGGCGACTATGGCTACACCTTC
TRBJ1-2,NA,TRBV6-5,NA,CASKEKGYTF,TGTGCCAGCAAGGAAAAGGGCTACACCTTC
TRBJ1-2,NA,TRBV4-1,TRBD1,CASSQDPLRQGRGYTF,TGCGCCAGCAGCCAAGATCCATTAAGACAGGGTCGCGGCTACACCTTC
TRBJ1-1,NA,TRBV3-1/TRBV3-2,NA,CASSQVPRLEAFF,TGTGCCAGCAGCCAAGTCCCCCGCTTGGAAGCTTTCTTT
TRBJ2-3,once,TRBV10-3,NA,CAISEAGSPRDRQYF,TGTGCCATCAGTGAGGCCGGCTCCCCTAGGGATAGGCAGTATTTT
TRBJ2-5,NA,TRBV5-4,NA,CASSLVVGETQYF,TGTGCCAGCAGCTTGGTCGTGGGAGAGACCCAGTACTTC
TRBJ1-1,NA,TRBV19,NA,CASREGWTEAFF,TGTGCCAGTAGGGAGGGATGGACTGAAGCTTTCTTT